These 12 T cell receptor beta chains came from one sample sequenced in a study of CXCR3-negative and CXCR3-positive naive CD8 T cells. Findings of the study overall: CXCR3-positive naive cells had more hydrophobic TRB CDR3s than CXCR3-negative naive cells.

These receptors lack a known antigen. 5' RACE with UMI labels generated the TRB cDNA libraries. TCRdb reprocessed the 5' RACE reads and reports one entry per CDR3 protein, with no DNA. The repertoire table contains about 86,000 distinct CDR3 sequences. The sequenced sample consisted of naive CXCR3+ CD8+ T cells from blood. Subset defined: CD45RO-CCR7+CD27+CD95- naive CD8+ T cells expressing CXCR3 (TNR3+). These receptors came from a human donor in good health. Some clones in this sample may be carry-over from other donors' samples.

The chain employs TRBV3-1 and TRBJ2-1; TCRdb selects TRBD1, and the lack of DNA leaves this call unchecked. This CDR3 is 13 amino acids long. CDR1 and CDR2 from the germline V gene are LGHDT and YNNKEL (reference sequence). The CDR3 is CASSRGGSNEQFF.

Its frequency marks this clonotype as medium-sized. The rearrangement links TRBV28 to TRBJ2-7. The CDR3 extends over 11 amino acids. The germline CDR1 and CDR2 sequences are MDHEN and SYDVKM. The chain's CDR3 is CASSLGYEQYF.

V is TRBV23-1 and J is TRBJ2-7; TCRdb indicates TRBD2, and absent DNA this call remains unverified. TRBV23-1 is placed among ORFs of uncertain function. This CDR3 has 15 residues. CDR3 loop: CDSSQGGLGTYEQYF.

The chain joins TRBV4-1 to TRBJ1-4; TCRdb gives TRBD1 as the D gene, but with no DNA this cannot be confirmed. Germline CDR1 is MGHRA and CDR2 is YSYEKL. This CDR3 has 15 residues. CDR3 protein: CASSQDPGQVEKLFF.

The V gene is TRBV7-7, the J gene TRBJ2-1; the D call from TCRdb, TRBD2, cannot be confirmed without DNA. Germline values: CDR1 SSHAT, CDR2 FNYEAQ (reference sequence). This CDR3 has 15 amino acids. CDR3: CASSPRTGTNGEQFF.

The chain joins TRBV6-4 to TRBJ2-1; lacking DNA, the TRBD1 call made by TCRdb goes unchecked. The germline CDR1 and CDR2 sequences are MRHNA and SNTAGT. CDR3 length: 11 residues. The chain's CDR3 is CASSEGDEQFF.

The chain combines TRBV28 with TRBJ2-1; absent DNA, TCRdb's TRBD2 call cannot be checked. The CDR3 sequence is 17 residues long. Germline V gives CDR1 MDHEN, CDR2 SYDVKM. CDR3 in amino acids: CASSLSVLAGAFEEQFF.

This chain links TRBV7-3 with TRBJ2-1; TCRdb proposes TRBD2, but this gene call is untestable without DNA. Germline loops: CDR1 SGHTA, CDR2 FQGTGA. The CDR3 runs 12 residues. This chain's CDR3 is CASSLAGGEQFF.

This chain joins TRBV10-3 and TRBJ2-7; the D call of TRBD2 rests on TCRdb alone, since no DNA is present to check it. CDR1 is ENHRY, CDR2 SYGVKD, per germline. This CDR3 has 16 amino acids. CDR3 in amino acids: CAISESPGLAGDEQYF.

CDR3 loop: CASSIDLTSGIDEQFF. The chain carries TRBV19 and TRBJ2-1; TCRdb returns TRBD2, unconfirmable since there is no DNA. The CDR3 is 16 residues long. The germline V gene encodes CDR1 LNHDA and CDR2 SQIVND (reference sequence).

CDR3 amino acids: CASSAGAPDYEQYF. V gene TRBV7-9 combines with J gene TRBJ2-7; TCRdb designates TRBD1, a call that cannot be tested without DNA. This CDR3 is built from 14 residues. CDR1 is SEHNR, CDR2 FQNEAQ, per germline (reference sequence).

The rearrangement joins TRBV29-1 to TRBJ2-1; lacking DNA, the TRBD2 call made by TCRdb goes unchecked. CDR1 and CDR2 (germline): SQVTM, ANQGSEA. The CDR3 length is 14 residues. CDR3 residues: CSVEGTSGSNEQFF.